The text below deals with one T cell receptor (beta chain). No antigen is known for it. These data belong to a study of CD8 T cells in ankylosing spondylitis. Making use of molecular barcodes, quantitative 5'-RACE generated TCR beta libraries. TCRdb passed the 5' RACE reads through MiXCR, listing each CDR3 protein once. The sample contains about 800,000 distinct CDR3 sequences, about 12% of which appear only once. General study results and limits: The authors reported significant enrichment of disease-linked clones in matched ankylosing spondylitis synovial fluid. Blood from ankylosing spondylitis patients appeared to carry a characteristic eight-variant TCR beta motif.

From germline, CDR1 is MDHEN and CDR2 SYDVKM. This CDR3 has 12 residues. Trimming removed 5 bases from V and 3 bases from J, with 8 bases in between. The material sequenced was blood, either unsorted or a sorted T cell fraction (not recorded which). The rearrangement uses TRBV28 and TRBJ2-7; no firm D call. The clonotype comes from a male donor with ankylosing spondylitis. As DNA, the CDR3 is TGTGCCAGCAGTGGGTCCAACTACGAGCAGTACTTC. As protein: CASSGSNYEQYF.